Listed below are T cell receptor beta chains from one sample, sequenced in a study of OX40 agonist ivuxolimab in advanced cancers. The method was immunoSEQ multiplex PCR; TCRdb's version includes in-frame clones alone and lacks a portion of them. Of 80,000 or so clones in the sample, roughly 93% were seen once. This specimen consisted of CD4+ or CD8+ T cells sorted from blood, obtained in a trial of the OX40 agonist ivuxolimab. The receptors shown here come from an adult with an advanced solid tumor such as melanoma, head and neck, liver or kidney cancer. The CDR3 runs from the conserved cysteine through the conserved F or W. A D gene is named only where the DNA matches it firmly. Clone size, where shown, is once, few, many, or a class for clones that have expanded.

v_call: TRBV29-1
j_call: TRBJ2-3
d_call: .
clone_size: .
cdr3_nt: TGCAGCGTTGAAGATGGGGCGGGCAGGGGAACAGATACGCAGTATTTT
cdr3_aa: CSVEDGAGRGTDTQYF

v_call: TRBV21-1
j_call: TRBJ1-3
d_call: .
clone_size: .
cdr3_nt: TGTGCCAGCAGCACCCATACACAGCTTCACTCTGGAAACACCATATATTTT
cdr3_aa: CASSTHTQLHSGNTIYF

v_call: TRBV29-1
j_call: TRBJ1-1
d_call: .
clone_size: .
cdr3_nt: TGCAGCGTTGAATCTGACAGGTTCCTAGAGACTGAAGCTTTCTTT
cdr3_aa: CSVESDRFLETEAFF

v_call: TRBV4-2
j_call: TRBJ1-5
d_call: .
clone_size: .
cdr3_nt: TGTGCCAGCAGCCAAGATCGGCGGCTCTCTAAGCATTTT
cdr3_aa: CASSQDRRLSKHF

v_call: TRBV5-1
j_call: TRBJ2-1
d_call: TRBD2
clone_size: .
cdr3_nt: TGCGCCAGCAGCTTGGTAGCGGGGGTTTCCTACAATGAGCAGTTCTTC
cdr3_aa: CASSLVAGVSYNEQFF

v_call: TRBV10-3
j_call: TRBJ2-1
d_call: .
clone_size: .
cdr3_nt: TGTGCCATCAGTGAGTCGCCTTTAAGCTCCTACAATGAGCAGTTCTTC
cdr3_aa: CAISESPLSSYNEQFF

v_call: TRBV19
j_call: TRBJ2-4
d_call: .
clone_size: .
cdr3_nt: TGTGCCAGTAGCGGGACCCTCCTGGGGGAAAACATTCAGTACTTC
cdr3_aa: CASSGTLLGENIQYF

v_call: TRBV5-4
j_call: TRBJ2-2
d_call: TRBD1
clone_size: .
cdr3_nt: TGTGCCAGCAGCTCCACCGGGACAGCGAACACCGGGGAGCTGTTTTTT
cdr3_aa: CASSSTGTANTGELFF

v_call: TRBV19
j_call: TRBJ2-3
d_call: .
clone_size: .
cdr3_nt: TGTGCCAGTAGTATTGGGGAAGATACGCAGTATTTT
cdr3_aa: CASSIGEDTQYF

v_call: TRBV7-9
j_call: TRBJ2-3
d_call: TRBD2
clone_size: .
cdr3_nt: TGTGCCAGCAGCTCCGGACTAGCAGCAGATACGCAGTATTTT
cdr3_aa: CASSSGLAADTQYF

v_call: TRBV5-4
j_call: TRBJ1-3
d_call: TRBD1
clone_size: .
cdr3_nt: TGTGCCAGCAGCATCGGGACAGCCTCTGGAAACACCATATATTTT
cdr3_aa: CASSIGTASGNTIYF

v_call: TRBV30
j_call: TRBJ1-2
d_call: TRBD1
clone_size: .
cdr3_nt: TGTGCCTGGAGTGTACGTGGCAGGGGGCTCCTTCATGGCTACACCTTC
cdr3_aa: CAWSVRGRGLLHGYTF

v_call: TRBV5-5
j_call: TRBJ1-5
d_call: .
clone_size: .
cdr3_nt: TGTGCCAGCAGCCCGATAGGGGGATCCAGCAATCAGCCCCAGCATTTT
cdr3_aa: CASSPIGGSSNQPQHF

v_call: TRBV29-1
j_call: TRBJ1-1
d_call: .
clone_size: .
cdr3_nt: TGCAGCGCCGGGACTCCCTTGTACACTGAAGCTTTCTTT
cdr3_aa: CSAGTPLYTEAFF

v_call: TRBV7-9
j_call: TRBJ2-1
d_call: TRBD2
clone_size: .
cdr3_nt: TGTGCCAGCAGGCCGGCACTAGCGGGCTACAATGAGCAGTTCTTC
cdr3_aa: CASRPALAGYNEQFF

v_call: TRBV7-9
j_call: TRBJ1-1
d_call: .
clone_size: few
cdr3_nt: TGTGCCAGCAGCTTATCGGTGAACACTGAAGCTTTCTTT
cdr3_aa: CASSLSVNTEAFF

v_call: TRBV7-2
j_call: TRBJ1-3
d_call: .
clone_size: once
cdr3_nt: TGTGCCAGCAGCAAGCAAGGACCTGGAAACACCATATATTTT
cdr3_aa: CASSKQGPGNTIYF

v_call: TRBV15
j_call: TRBJ2-1
d_call: TRBD2
clone_size: .
cdr3_nt: TGTGCCACCAGCAGAGATCGGGGACTAAACAATGAGCAGTTCTTC
cdr3_aa: CATSRDRGLNNEQFF

v_call: TRBV12-5
j_call: TRBJ1-2
d_call: .
clone_size: .
cdr3_nt: TGTGCTAGTGGTCGGACGGTAGAACGTTATGGCTACACCTTC
cdr3_aa: CASGRTVERYGYTF

v_call: TRBV6-5
j_call: TRBJ1-3
d_call: .
clone_size: .
cdr3_nt: TGTGCCAGCAGTACGGCCGGTGGAAACACCATATATTTT
cdr3_aa: CASSTAGGNTIYF

v_call: TRBV5-5
j_call: TRBJ2-7
d_call: TRBD2
clone_size: .
cdr3_nt: TGTGCCAGCAGCTTGTCGTCGGGGGGCGAGCAGTACTTC
cdr3_aa: CASSLSSGGEQYF

v_call: TRBV4-1
j_call: TRBJ2-1
d_call: .
clone_size: once
cdr3_nt: TGCGCCAGCAGCCAAGATCCCCGGGACTTCTACAATGAGCAGTTCTTC
cdr3_aa: CASSQDPRDFYNEQFF

v_call: TRBV10-3
j_call: TRBJ2-3
d_call: TRBD2
clone_size: .
cdr3_nt: TGTGCCATCCAACTAGCGGGGGGGAGCACAGATACGCAGTATTTT
cdr3_aa: CAIQLAGGSTDTQYF

v_call: TRBV5-1
j_call: TRBJ1-2
d_call: .
clone_size: .
cdr3_nt: TGCGCCAGCAGCTTGGGGCAGGGTCATAACTATGGCTACACCTTC
cdr3_aa: CASSLGQGHNYGYTF

v_call: TRBV5-1
j_call: TRBJ1-1
d_call: .
clone_size: once
cdr3_nt: TGCGCCAGCAGCGCGGACAGCCTGAACACTGAAGCTTTCTTT
cdr3_aa: CASSADSLNTEAFF

v_call: TRBV7-9
j_call: TRBJ2-5
d_call: TRBD1
clone_size: .
cdr3_nt: TGTGCCAGCAGCGACAGGGGGCTGGGAGAGACCCAGTACTTC
cdr3_aa: CASSDRGLGETQYF

v_call: TRBV7-2
j_call: TRBJ2-5
d_call: TRBD1
clone_size: .
cdr3_nt: TGTGCCAGCAGCTCTGGGACAGAACTCCCGGCGGAGACCCAGTACTTC
cdr3_aa: CASSSGTELPAETQYF

v_call: TRBV10-3
j_call: TRBJ1-3
d_call: .
clone_size: .
cdr3_nt: TGTGCCATCAGTGATGGCCCTGGAAACACCATATATTTT
cdr3_aa: CAISDGPGNTIYF

v_call: TRBV25-1
j_call: TRBJ2-5
d_call: .
clone_size: .
cdr3_nt: TGTGCCAGCAGTGATCCGACAGATTTCCAAGAGACCCAGTACTTC
cdr3_aa: CASSDPTDFQETQYF

v_call: TRBV5-5
j_call: TRBJ2-1
d_call: .
clone_size: .
cdr3_nt: TGTGCCAGCAGCCAACAGGGATTACTTTACAATGAGCAGTTCTTC
cdr3_aa: CASSQQGLLYNEQFF

v_call: TRBV6-5
j_call: TRBJ1-6
d_call: TRBD1
clone_size: .
cdr3_nt: TGTGCCAGCACCCAGACAGGGAACTATAATTCACCCCTCCACTTT
cdr3_aa: CASTQTGNYNSPLHF

v_call: TRBV5-6
j_call: TRBJ1-2
d_call: TRBD1
clone_size: .
cdr3_nt: TGTGCCAGCAGCCGCGGACAGGGGGCAGTATATGGCTACACCTTC
cdr3_aa: CASSRGQGAVYGYTF

v_call: TRBV7-3
j_call: TRBJ2-7
d_call: TRBD1
clone_size: .
cdr3_nt: TGTGCCAGCAGCTTACGGCAGGGGGCCGAGCAGTACTTC
cdr3_aa: CASSLRQGAEQYF

v_call: TRBV29-1
j_call: TRBJ2-1
d_call: .
clone_size: .
cdr3_nt: TGCAGCGGGGGGCATGAGCAGTTCTTC
cdr3_aa: CSGGHEQFF

v_call: TRBV19
j_call: TRBJ1-2
d_call: .
clone_size: .
cdr3_nt: TGTGCCAGTAGTATAGGGGTTGAAATTAACTATGGCTACACCTTC
cdr3_aa: CASSIGVEINYGYTF